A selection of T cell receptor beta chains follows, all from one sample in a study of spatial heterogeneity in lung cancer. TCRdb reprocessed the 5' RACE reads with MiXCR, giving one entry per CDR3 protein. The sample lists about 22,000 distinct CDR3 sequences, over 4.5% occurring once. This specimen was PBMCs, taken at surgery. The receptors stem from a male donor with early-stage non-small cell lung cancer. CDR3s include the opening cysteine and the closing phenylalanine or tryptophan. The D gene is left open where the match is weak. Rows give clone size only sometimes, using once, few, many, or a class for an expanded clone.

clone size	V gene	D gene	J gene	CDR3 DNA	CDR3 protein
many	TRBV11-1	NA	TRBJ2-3	TGTGCCAGCAGCTTCCTGCTCACGCAGTATTTT	CASSFLLTQYF
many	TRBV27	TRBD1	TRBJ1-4	TGTGCCAGCAGTTTATACGCACCGGGGACAGCGGCAACTAATGAAAAACTGTTTTTT	CASSLYAPGTAATNEKLFF
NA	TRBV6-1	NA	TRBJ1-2	TGTGCCAGCATGTGGGAAGTGGGCTACACCTTC	CASMWEVGYTF
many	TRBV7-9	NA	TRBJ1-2	TGTGCCAGCAGCGTCTCCGGGACGGCGCGTAACTATGGCTACACCTTC	CASSVSGTARNYGYTF
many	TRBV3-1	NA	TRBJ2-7	TGTGCCAGCAGCGATAGCTCCTACGAGCAGTACTTC	CASSDSSYEQYF
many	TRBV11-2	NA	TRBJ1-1	TGTGCCAGCGGCAGCTTGTTAGCCACTGAAGCTTTCTTT	CASGSLLATEAFF
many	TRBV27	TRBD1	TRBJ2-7	TGTGCCAGCAGTCCCTCACTCTCGGGACAGCCGGTGTACTTC	CASSPSLSGQPVYF
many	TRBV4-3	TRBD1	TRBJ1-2	TGCGCCAGCAGCCGATCCGGGACAGGGAAAGGCTACACCTTC	CASSRSGTGKGYTF
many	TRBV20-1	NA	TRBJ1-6	TGCAGTGCTAGAGGTCTTCAGGCTACCAATTCACCCCTCCACTTT	CSARGLQATNSPLHF
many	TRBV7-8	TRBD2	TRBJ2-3	TGTGCCAGCAGCTTAGCCGGACTAGCGGGACCGGGCACAGATACGCAGTATTTT	CASSLAGLAGPGTDTQYF
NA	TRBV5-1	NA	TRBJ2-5	TGCGCCAGCACCCCCGTGAGGGGTCAAGAGACCCAGTACTTC	CASTPVRGQETQYF
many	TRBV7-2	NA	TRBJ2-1	TGTGCCAGCAGCTTAATCGGGGGAAGTTACAATGAGCAGTTCTTC	CASSLIGGSYNEQFF